The present T cell receptor beta chain was sequenced within a study of molecular identifiers for immune sequencing clone quantification. In its sample, this clonotype was seen many times. One entry per CDR3 protein, called by TCRdb with MiXCR from the PCR reads. The sample carries about 35,000 distinct CDR3 sequences, 15% to 20% recorded once. This CDR3 comprises 13 residues. The J segment lost 2 bases and the V segment lost 7 bases, leaving 5 bases of the junction unmatched. Germline lookup yields CDR1 ENHRY and CDR2 SYGVKD. The chain employs TRBV10-3 and TRBJ2-7; the match to TRBD1 covers 7 bases. The source material was naive CD8+ T cells from blood, with Jurkat cell RNA spiked in. Subset defined: FACS-sorted CD8+CD4-CCR7+CD45RA+ naive T cells. The receptor was derived from a human donor in good health. Some libraries in this study had Jurkat cell RNA spiked in. CDR3 region: CAINAGGPYEQYF. As DNA, the CDR3 is TGTGCCATCAACGCAGGGGGACCCTACGAGCAGTACTTC.